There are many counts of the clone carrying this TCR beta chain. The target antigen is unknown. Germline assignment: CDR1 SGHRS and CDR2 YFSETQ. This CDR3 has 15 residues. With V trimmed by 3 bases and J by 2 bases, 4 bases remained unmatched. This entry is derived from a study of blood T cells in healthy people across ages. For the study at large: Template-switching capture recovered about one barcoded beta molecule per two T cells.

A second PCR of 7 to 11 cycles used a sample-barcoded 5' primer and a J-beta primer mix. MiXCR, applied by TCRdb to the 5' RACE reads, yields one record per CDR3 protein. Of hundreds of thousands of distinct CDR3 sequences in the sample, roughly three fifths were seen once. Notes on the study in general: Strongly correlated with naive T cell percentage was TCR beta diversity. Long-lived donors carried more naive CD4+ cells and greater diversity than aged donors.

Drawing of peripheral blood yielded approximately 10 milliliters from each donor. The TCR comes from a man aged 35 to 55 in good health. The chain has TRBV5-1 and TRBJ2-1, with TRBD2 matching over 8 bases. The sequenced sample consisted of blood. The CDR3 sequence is CASSSAGATYNEQFF. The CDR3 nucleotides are TGCGCCAGCAGCTCAGCGGGGGCGACCTACAATGAGCAGTTCTTC.